Listed below are T cell receptor beta chains from one sample, sequenced in a study of blood T cells in healthy people across ages. From the 5' RACE reads, TCRdb called clonotypes with MiXCR, one entry per CDR3 protein. The sample has approximately 800,000 distinct CDR3 sequences, 45% to 70% seen once. Sequences were obtained from blood. Source of these receptors: a man aged 40-50 years in good health. CDR3s include the opening cysteine and the closing phenylalanine or tryptophan. Fields, in order: D gene, V gene, J gene, clone size, CDR3 DNA, CDR3 protein. The D gene is left open where the match is weak. Size is omitted from some rows. Given values are once, few, many or a class for expanded clones.

D: TRBD1
V: TRBV7-7
J: TRBJ2-1
size: .
DNA: TGTGCTAGCAGCTTAGACCCGGGACAGGGGCTCCATGAGCAGTTCTTC
CDR3: CASSLDPGQGLHEQFF

D: .
V: TRBV20-1
J: TRBJ1-5
size: .
DNA: TGCAGTGCTAAGGACGGGGGTCAGCCCCAGCATTTT
CDR3: CSAKDGGQPQHF

D: TRBD1
V: TRBV11-1
J: TRBJ2-1
size: .
DNA: TGTGCCAGCAGCTCCCTCCGGGACAGGTTTTACAATGAGCAGTTCTTC
CDR3: CASSSLRDRFYNEQFF

D: .
V: TRBV4-1
J: TRBJ2-1
size: .
DNA: TGCGCCAGCAGCCAGGGGGTTGCCCCCAATGAGCAGTTCTTC
CDR3: CASSQGVAPNEQFF

D: .
V: TRBV11-2
J: TRBJ2-1
size: .
DNA: TGTGCCAGCAGCATCAACCGGGACTTCCAGTTCTTC
CDR3: CASSINRDFQFF

D: .
V: TRBV20-1
J: TRBJ2-1
size: .
DNA: TGCAGTGCTAGAGTTCAGGGCGATGAGCAGTTCTTC
CDR3: CSARVQGDEQFF

D: TRBD1
V: TRBV12-3/TRBV12-4
J: TRBJ1-4
size: once
DNA: TGTGCCAGCAGTTCTCCGGGACAGGCTAATGAAAAACTGTTTTTT
CDR3: CASSSPGQANEKLFF

D: TRBD2
V: TRBV19
J: TRBJ2-2
size: .
DNA: TGTGCCAGTATGGTCAGAGCGGGAACCGGGGAGCTGTTTTTT
CDR3: CASMVRAGTGELFF

D: .
V: TRBV6-6
J: TRBJ2-4
size: few
DNA: TGTGCCAGCAACGCCCGGGGTGGGCCGCCAAACATTCAGTACTTC
CDR3: CASNARGGPPNIQYF

D: TRBD1
V: TRBV7-6
J: TRBJ1-6
size: few
DNA: TGTGCCAGCAGCCTGGGGACAGGGGATAGCAGTTCACCCCTCCACTTT
CDR3: CASSLGTGDSSSPLHF

D: TRBD2
V: TRBV7-2
J: TRBJ2-5
size: .
DNA: TGTGCCAGCAGCTTAGGCGGGGGTCGCCGTGGACAAGAGACCCAGTACTTC
CDR3: CASSLGGGRRGQETQYF

D: .
V: TRBV12-3/TRBV12-4
J: TRBJ2-1
size: .
DNA: TGTGCCAGCCGGACTTTCCGCGACGAGCAGTTCTTC
CDR3: CASRTFRDEQFF

D: .
V: TRBV3-1
J: TRBJ2-5
size: .
DNA: TGTGCCAGCAGCCCTTCCGCGGGGGCCCAAGAGACCCAGTACTTC
CDR3: CASSPSAGAQETQYF

D: TRBD2
V: TRBV4-2
J: TRBJ2-3
size: .
DNA: TGTGCCAGCAGCCAAGATATGAGCGGGGGCACAGATACGCAGTATTTT
CDR3: CASSQDMSGGTDTQYF

D: .
V: TRBV15
J: TRBJ2-1
size: .
DNA: TGTGCCACCACCGGATACAATGAGCAGTTCTTC
CDR3: CATTGYNEQFF

D: TRBD1
V: TRBV11-2
J: TRBJ1-2
size: .
DNA: TGTGCCAGCAGCTCCGGACAGGGGGCGGACTATGGCTACACCTTC
CDR3: CASSSGQGADYGYTF

D: .
V: TRBV29-1
J: TRBJ2-7
size: .
DNA: TGCAGCGTTAGTGGAAGTTACGAGCAGTACTTC
CDR3: CSVSGSYEQYF

D: TRBD1
V: TRBV12-5
J: TRBJ2-7
size: .
DNA: TGTGCTAGTAGAGGACAGGGGCCCTACGAGCAGTACTTC
CDR3: CASRGQGPYEQYF

D: .
V: TRBV27
J: TRBJ2-3
size: .
DNA: TGTGCCAGCAGTGACAGGTTCACAGATACGCAGTATTTT
CDR3: CASSDRFTDTQYF

D: .
V: TRBV29-1
J: TRBJ2-1
size: .
DNA: TGTAGCGGCCGGGACAGCTCCTACAATGAGCAGTTCTTC
CDR3: CSGRDSSYNEQFF

D: TRBD2
V: TRBV19
J: TRBJ2-3
size: .
DNA: TGTGCCAGTATTGCCGTACTTGGGGAAACTAGCGGGGGTCATTCAGATACGCAGTATTTT
CDR3: CASIAVLGETSGGHSDTQYF

D: .
V: TRBV24-1
J: TRBJ2-5
size: .
DNA: TGTGCCACCAGTGAGATCGGGACTCTCAATGAGCAGTACTTC
CDR3: CATSEIGTLNEQYF

D: .
V: TRBV6-1
J: TRBJ2-3
size: once
DNA: TGTGCCAGCAGACTCCCCGGGGATACGCAGTATTTT
CDR3: CASRLPGDTQYF

D: TRBD2
V: TRBV4-3
J: TRBJ2-6
size: .
DNA: TGCGCCAGCAGCCAAGAAACCCCGGGAGGGTCAACTGGGGCCAACGTCCTGACTTTC
CDR3: CASSQETPGGSTGANVLTF

D: TRBD2
V: TRBV10-3
J: TRBJ2-1
size: .
DNA: TGTGCCATCAGTGAGTCGTTAGGACTAGCGGATTACAATGAGCAGTTCTTC
CDR3: CAISESLGLADYNEQFF

D: TRBD2
V: TRBV20-1
J: TRBJ2-1
size: many
DNA: TGCAGTGCTAGTTCTAGCGGGAGCAGCAATGAGCAGTTCTTC
CDR3: CSASSSGSSNEQFF

D: .
V: TRBV7-2
J: TRBJ2-1
size: .
DNA: TGTGCCAGCAGCGCAAATGAGCAGTTCTTC
CDR3: CASSANEQFF

D: .
V: TRBV20-1
J: TRBJ2-3
size: few
DNA: TGCAGTGCTAGCCCTAAGCCTAGCACAGATACGCAGTATTTT
CDR3: CSASPKPSTDTQYF

D: TRBD2
V: TRBV12-3/TRBV12-4
J: TRBJ2-3
size: .
DNA: TGTGCCAGCAGAGGACTAGCGGGAGCCTACGATACGCAGTATTTT
CDR3: CASRGLAGAYDTQYF

D: TRBD1
V: TRBV27
J: TRBJ1-2
size: .
DNA: TGTGCCAGCACTAAAAATAGTGGACAGGCCGCCTATGGCTACACCTTC
CDR3: CASTKNSGQAAYGYTF

D: TRBD2
V: TRBV3-1
J: TRBJ2-5
size: .
DNA: TGTGCCAGCAGCCAACCTAGCGGGAGGCCCAACCAAGAGACCCAGTACTTC
CDR3: CASSQPSGRPNQETQYF

D: .
V: TRBV7-2
J: TRBJ1-5
size: .
DNA: TGTGCCAGCAGCTTAGCGGAGGTGGAGCCCCAGCATTTT
CDR3: CASSLAEVEPQHF

D: .
V: TRBV3-1
J: TRBJ1-2
size: few
DNA: TGTGCCAGCAGCAGGGAGCAGGGAGGTGGCTACACCTTC
CDR3: CASSREQGGGYTF

D: TRBD1
V: TRBV14
J: TRBJ1-2
size: .
DNA: TGTGCCAGCAGCCAAGGACAGGGCTTCGGCGGCTACACCTTC
CDR3: CASSQGQGFGGYTF

D: TRBD2
V: TRBV29-1
J: TRBJ2-2
size: .
DNA: TGCAGCGTAGAAGAGACTAGCGGGGGACCGAACACCGGGGAGCTGTTTTTT
CDR3: CSVEETSGGPNTGELFF